This TCR beta chain was recovered during a study of blood T cells in healthy people across ages. Study-wide results and caveats: Long-lived donors had more naive CD4+ cells and higher diversity than aged donors.

This clonotype was picked up a small number of times. Its target is unknown. Each donor had roughly 10 milliliters of peripheral blood drawn. Germline lookup yields CDR1 MNHEY and CDR2 SVGAGI. The length of the CDR3 is 13 residues. With 0 bases removed from V and 15 bases from J, the gap between germline ends came to 15 bases. A second PCR of about 7 to 12 cycles used a sample-barcoded 5' primer and a J-beta primer mix. TCRdb re-called the 5' RACE reads through MiXCR, storing one row per CDR3 protein. The sample consists of over a million distinct CDR3 sequences, less than 25% of them appearing once. This sample also appeared in a second study, on T cells of mothers and their children.

The chain links TRBV6-5 to TRBJ2-4; D ambiguous. The sequencing input was blood. The clonotype comes from a girl aged 2 to 10 in good health. CDR3 sequence (DNA): TGTGCCAGCAGTTACTCGCTCGGGCAGACCCTGTACTTC. This translates into CASSYSLGQTLYF.